This T cell receptor beta chain stems from a study of shared clonotypes between healthy human individuals. The wider study: The donor group consisted of a couple of women and three men, aged 18 to 49. Broader study findings: Clonotype sharing among donors likely depends on sequencing depth.

Comments on this clone: Antigen unknown.

Replicate PCRs for sorted subsets used approximately 190 ng DNA; this equaled about 30,000 T cell genomes. Clones were read by immunoSEQ multiplex PCR, and TCRdb kept only the in-frame ones, dropping some. The table includes fewer than 1 million clones, approximately 97% detected once. Germline CDR1 and CDR2: MDHEN and SYDVKM. CDR3 length: 15 residues. J was trimmed by 2 bases and V by 6 bases; bases with no gene match: 8. Naive CD8 cells comprised CD45RO-negative, CCR7-positively selected cells, excluding terminally differentiated effector memory CD45RA+ cells. The genes are TRBV28 and TRBJ2-7; TRBD2 matches 9 bases. This sequence originates from a man aged 25 to 40 in good health. The sequenced material came from naive CD8+ T cells sorted from blood. CDR3 sequence: CASSSYSGSPYEQYF. The DNA of the CDR3 is TGTGCCAGCAGCTCCTATAGCGGGAGCCCCTACGAGCAGTACTTC.